A selection of T cell receptor beta chains follows, all from one sample in a study of T-cell memory formation after mild COVID-19. TCRdb recomputed calls from the 5' RACE reads with MiXCR, one row per CDR3 protein. This table has around 340,000 distinct CDR3 sequences, 10% to 15% appearing once. The sample consisted of PBMCs or a T cell subset sorted from them (not recorded which). These receptors all stem from a man aged 18 to 30 who had mild COVID-19 (a few samples of this study predate the infection). Cell type and time point are not known. Each CDR3 is given with its conserved first and last residue. The D gene is left open where the match is weak. Rows give clone size only sometimes, using once, few, many, or a class for an expanded clone.

CDR3 protein,CDR3 DNA,CDR3 length,D gene,clone size,V gene,J gene
CASSYREATAYGYTF,TGCGCCAGCAGCTACAGGGAGGCAACTGCCTATGGCTACACCTTC,15,.,.,TRBV5-1,TRBJ1-2
CASSWGNTGELFF,TGTGCCAGCAGCTGGGGGAACACCGGGGAGCTGTTTTTT,13,.,many,TRBV7-9,TRBJ2-2
CAIMGEDTEAFF,TGTGCCATCATGGGGGAGGACACTGAAGCTTTCTTT,12,.,few,TRBV10-3,TRBJ1-1
CASSLDKGVSGNTIYF,TGTGCCAGCAGCTTAGATAAAGGGGTCTCTGGAAACACCATATATTTT,16,.,many,TRBV11-2,TRBJ1-3
CASSRKTGTSGFTDTQYF,TGTGCCAGCAGTAGAAAGACCGGGACTAGCGGATTCACAGATACGCAGTATTTT,18,TRBD2,.,TRBV6-2/TRBV6-3,TRBJ2-3
CASSLAVGADYEQYF,TGCGCCAGCAGCTTGGCCGTAGGAGCGGACTACGAGCAGTACTTC,15,.,few,TRBV5-1,TRBJ2-7
CASSVAGGGNEQFF,TGTGCCAGCAGCGTAGCTGGCGGGGGCAATGAGCAGTTCTTC,14,TRBD2,few,TRBV9,TRBJ2-1
CATSDGLSDTQYF,TGTGCCACCAGTGATGGGCTGTCGGATACGCAGTATTTT,13,.,few,TRBV24-1,TRBJ2-3
CASRTGTGMDEQYF,TGTGCCAGTCGAACCGGGACAGGGATGGACGAGCAGTACTTC,14,TRBD1,.,TRBV25-1,TRBJ2-7
CATSRDYGATNEKLFF,TGTGCCACCAGCAGAGATTATGGAGCGACTAATGAAAAACTGTTTTTT,16,.,.,TRBV15,TRBJ1-4
CASSQGTGEAAFF,TGCGCCAGCAGCCAGGGGACAGGGGAAGCTGCTTTCTTT,13,TRBD1,few,TRBV4-3,TRBJ1-1
CASSQSGGDTQYF,TGCGCCAGCAGTCAATCAGGGGGAGATACGCAGTATTTT,13,.,many,TRBV23-1,TRBJ2-3
CASSGLSGVEQFF,TGTGCCAGCAGCGGACTTAGCGGGGTTGAGCAGTTCTTC,13,TRBD2,few,TRBV12-3/TRBV12-4,TRBJ2-1
CASSTGPSRPQHF,TGTGCCAGTAGTACAGGGCCCTCAAGGCCCCAGCATTTT,13,.,few,TRBV19,TRBJ1-5
CASSLSQRSGETQYF,TGCGCCAGCAGCTTGAGTCAGCGGTCAGGGGAGACCCAGTACTTC,15,.,few,TRBV5-1,TRBJ2-5
CASSLATGVVEQFF,TGTGCCAGCAGTTTAGCGACGGGGGTCGTAGAGCAGTTCTTC,14,.,few,TRBV12-3/TRBV12-4,TRBJ2-1
CSVRAGEAYNEQFF,TGCAGCGTCCGAGCGGGGGAGGCCTACAATGAGCAGTTCTTC,14,TRBD2,.,TRBV29-1,TRBJ2-1
CASSTGGAGVDTQYF,TGTGCCAGCAGTACCGGGGGGGCCGGGGTAGATACGCAGTATTTT,15,TRBD2,few,TRBV6-6,TRBJ2-3
CASSFRGVGEKLFF,TGTGCCAGCAGCTTTCGCGGAGTCGGTGAAAAACTGTTTTTT,14,.,few,TRBV7-9,TRBJ1-4
CASTSTARGETQYF,TGTGCCAGCACCTCAACCGCCAGAGGGGAGACCCAGTACTTC,14,.,.,TRBV7-9,TRBJ2-5
CSVELGDEQFF,TGCAGCGTTGAGTTGGGCGATGAGCAGTTCTTC,11,.,.,TRBV29-1,TRBJ2-1
CASSLGNGPLYEQYF,TGTGCCAGCAGCTTAGGGAATGGGCCCCTCTACGAGCAGTACTTC,15,.,.,TRBV7-9,TRBJ2-7
CASSLRRDRVNEQFF,TGTGCCAGCAGCCTCCGGCGGGACAGGGTCAATGAGCAGTTCTTC,15,TRBD1,few,TRBV7-9,TRBJ2-1
CASSPGDVGLQFF,TGCGCCAGCAGCCCGGGGGACGTCGGTTTGCAGTTCTTC,13,.,few,TRBV4-1,TRBJ2-1
CASSSQAGASYTQYF,TGTGCCAGCAGCTCCCAGGCGGGGGCCTCTTATACGCAGTATTTT,15,.,few,TRBV7-3,TRBJ2-3
CASRGRNSYEQYF,TGTGCCAGCAGGGGGAGGAACTCCTACGAGCAGTACTTC,13,.,.,TRBV7-2,TRBJ2-7
CASSLGILVASGSATDEQFF,TGTGCCAGCAGTCTCGGGATATTGGTGGCTAGCGGGTCTGCTACGGATGAGCAGTTCTTC,20,TRBD2,few,TRBV9,TRBJ2-1
CSAWDRGTPMNTEAFF,TGCAGTGCTTGGGACAGGGGGACCCCCATGAACACTGAAGCTTTCTTT,16,TRBD1,few,TRBV20-1,TRBJ1-1
CASSLEGGRGLRSNQPQHF,TGTGCCAGCAGCTTAGAAGGCGGCAGGGGGCTTAGGAGCAATCAGCCCCAGCATTTT,19,TRBD1,few,TRBV7-2,TRBJ1-5
CASSVPGQGTQHF,TGTGCCAGCAGCGTCCCGGGACAGGGAACCCAGCATTTT,13,TRBD1,.,TRBV6-1,TRBJ1-5
CASSRYWTAESGKKTQYF,TGTGCCAGCAGCCGCTATTGGACGGCGGAGAGCGGTAAAAAGACCCAGTACTTC,18,.,.,TRBV6-2/TRBV6-3,TRBJ2-5
CASSEARPGIGNTIYF,TGTGCCAGCAGTGAAGCGCGGCCAGGGATCGGAAACACCATATATTTT,16,.,.,TRBV6-1,TRBJ1-3
CASGLTPSKEDGYTF,TGTGCTAGTGGTTTGACCCCGTCCAAGGAGGATGGCTACACCTTC,15,.,.,TRBV12-5,TRBJ1-2
CASSFSRGPSTDTQYF,TGTGCCAGCAGCTTTTCTCGGGGGCCTAGCACAGATACGCAGTATTTT,16,.,.,TRBV7-9,TRBJ2-3
CATSRRENQPQHF,TGTGCCACCAGTCGCCGGGAGAATCAGCCCCAGCATTTT,13,.,.,TRBV24-1,TRBJ1-5
CASSLGPVGYTF,TGTGCCAGCAGCCTTGGACCCGTTGGCTACACCTTC,12,.,few,TRBV7-9,TRBJ1-2
CASSSIDRTNYGYTF,TGTGCCAGCAGCTCTATCGACAGGACGAACTATGGCTACACCTTC,15,.,.,TRBV7-9,TRBJ1-2
CATSAGEYQETQYF,TGTGCCACCAGTGCGGGGGAGTACCAAGAGACCCAGTACTTC,14,.,.,TRBV24-1,TRBJ2-5
CASSDTGTGVSHNEQFF,TGTGCCAGCAGCGATACCGGGACAGGAGTCTCCCACAATGAGCAGTTCTTC,17,TRBD1,.,TRBV9,TRBJ2-1
CAWSTGDRFTF,TGTGCCTGGAGTACGGGGGACAGATTCACCTTC,11,TRBD1,few,TRBV30,TRBJ1-2
CASSLAGGYDTEAFF,TGTGCCAGCAGCTTAGCGGGGGGGTACGACACTGAAGCTTTCTTT,15,.,.,TRBV7-9,TRBJ1-1
CASSRQLAGEETQYF,TGTGCCAGCAGCCGACAACTAGCGGGGGAAGAGACCCAGTACTTC,15,TRBD2,.,TRBV5-4,TRBJ2-5
CASSLGQGWTEQFF,TGTGCCAGCAGCTTAGGGCAGGGGTGGACTGAGCAGTTCTTC,14,.,.,TRBV7-2,TRBJ2-1
CASSQDPPGPVRAFF,TGCGCCAGCAGCCAAGATCCGCCCGGCCCGGTGAGAGCTTTCTTT,15,.,.,TRBV4-1,TRBJ1-1
CASSLALGVSYTF,TGTGCCAGCAGCTTAGCGTTGGGGGTCAGCTACACCTTC,13,.,.,TRBV7-6,TRBJ1-2
CASSPPDEGAVTGELFF,TGTGCCAGCAGCCCCCCTGACGAGGGGGCGGTTACCGGGGAGCTGTTTTTT,17,TRBD1,.,TRBV28,TRBJ2-2
CASSQSTGHEDTQYF,TGCGCCAGCAGTCAATCAACAGGGCATGAGGATACGCAGTATTTT,15,.,many,TRBV23-1,TRBJ2-3
CASSLRTSGVITDTQYF,TGCGCCAGCAGCCTTCGGACTAGCGGGGTCATCACAGATACGCAGTATTTT,17,TRBD2,.,TRBV4-1,TRBJ2-3
CASSLAASGGNEQFF,TGTGCTAGCAGCTTAGCGGCCAGCGGGGGAAATGAGCAGTTCTTC,15,TRBD2,few,TRBV7-7,TRBJ2-1
CASSFGPQGSYEQYF,TGTGCCAGCAGTTTCGGGCCGCAAGGGTCCTACGAGCAGTACTTC,15,.,few,TRBV27,TRBJ2-7
CAIRGQGGHEQYF,TGTGCCATCAGAGGACAGGGGGGCCACGAGCAGTACTTC,13,TRBD1,few,TRBV10-3,TRBJ2-7
CASSSSGTGRVEQFF,TGTGCCAGCAGCTCGTCCGGGACAGGGCGAGTTGAGCAGTTCTTC,15,TRBD1,.,TRBV11-2,TRBJ2-1
CASRAIGTGGYNEQFF,TGTGCCAGCAGAGCTATCGGGACAGGGGGTTACAATGAGCAGTTCTTC,16,TRBD1,few,TRBV6-2/TRBV6-3,TRBJ2-1
CASSERQKNNYGYTF,TGCGCCAGCAGTGAGCGGCAGAAGAATAACTATGGCTACACCTTC,15,.,.,TRBV10-1,TRBJ1-2
CASSQVGIGVYEQYF,TGTGCCAGCAGCCAAGTCGGGATAGGGGTCTACGAGCAGTACTTC,15,.,few,TRBV3-1,TRBJ2-7
CASSYQGLSLTGELFF,TGTGCCAGCAGTTACCAGGGACTAAGTCTAACCGGGGAGCTGTTTTTT,16,TRBD2,many,TRBV6-5,TRBJ2-2
CASSLPRASGGGWQETQYF,TGTGCCAGCAGTCTCCCGAGGGCTAGCGGGGGGGGTTGGCAAGAGACCCAGTACTTC,19,TRBD2,few,TRBV7-2,TRBJ2-5
CASSQWTGDQPQHF,TGCGCCAGCAGCCAGTGGACAGGCGATCAGCCCCAGCATTTT,14,TRBD1,many,TRBV5-1,TRBJ1-5
CASSRSDTGELFF,TGTGCCAGCAGCCGGAGCGACACCGGGGAGCTGTTTTTT,13,.,.,TRBV5-5,TRBJ2-2
CASSPRQGIPGNTIYF,TGTGCCAGCAGCCCCCGACAGGGGATCCCTGGAAACACCATATATTTT,16,TRBD1,.,TRBV13,TRBJ1-3